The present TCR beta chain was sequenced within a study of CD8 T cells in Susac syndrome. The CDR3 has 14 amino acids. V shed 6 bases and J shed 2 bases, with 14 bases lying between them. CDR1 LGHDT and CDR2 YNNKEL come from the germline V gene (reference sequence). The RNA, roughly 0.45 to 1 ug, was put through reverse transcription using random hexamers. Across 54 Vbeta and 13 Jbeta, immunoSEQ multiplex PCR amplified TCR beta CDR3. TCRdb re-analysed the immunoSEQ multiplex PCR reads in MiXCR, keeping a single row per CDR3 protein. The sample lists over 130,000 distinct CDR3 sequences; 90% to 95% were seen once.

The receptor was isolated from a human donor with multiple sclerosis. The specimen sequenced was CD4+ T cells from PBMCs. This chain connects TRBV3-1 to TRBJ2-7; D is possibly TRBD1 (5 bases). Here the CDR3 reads CASRGTGRTYEQYF. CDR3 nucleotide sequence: TGTGCCAGCAGGGGAACAGGTCGTACCTACGAGCAGTACTTC.